This T cell receptor (beta chain) is drawn from a study of T cells expressing NK-cell markers. The CDR3 runs 11 residues. Following a re-call of the 5' RACE reads, TCRdb has one entry per CDR3 protein and lacks DNA. This sample's table reports about 390,000 distinct CDR3 sequences. The sequence derives from a woman in her forties or fifties in good health. The source material was blood T cells: a sorted CD56 or NKG2C T cell subset, CD4+ or CD8+ T cells, or bulk PBMC T cells (not recorded which). The V call is TRBV12-3 or TRBV12-4, the J call TRBJ2-7; the D call of TRBD2 rests on TCRdb alone, since no DNA is present to check it. The CDR3 loop reads CASSWTYEQYF.